This TCR beta chain is drawn from a study of OX40 agonist ivuxolimab in advanced cancers. The overall study: Patients were treated with ivuxolimab, an agonistic anti-OX40 (CD134) antibody. Ivuxolimab was delivered to patients intravenously every 2 weeks at doses spanning 0.01 to 10 mg/kg.

Sequenced by immunoSEQ multiplex PCR; TCRdb stores in-frame clones only, minus some. The sample carries 57,000 or so clones, about 92% recorded once. Regarding the study as a whole: Partial responders dosed at 0.1-3.0 mg/kg displayed clonal expansion ranking among the lowest.

CDR1 and CDR2 (germline): MNHEY, SMNVEV (reference sequence). The CDR3 sequence is 18 residues long. Germline trimming cut 3 bases from V and 3 bases from J; bases unmatched to any gene: 13. Notes on this clone: The antigen remains undetermined.

This receptor was identified in an adult with an advanced solid tumor such as melanoma, head and neck, liver or kidney cancer. The chain carries TRBV27 and TRBJ2-2; 7 bases agree with TRBD1. The material sequenced was CD4+ or CD8+ T cells sorted from blood, taken in a trial of the OX40 agonist ivuxolimab. CDR3 nucleotide sequence: TGTGCCAGCAGTTTTCAACCGCACAGGGGACGCGACACCGGGGAGCTGTTTTTT. Translated, it gives CASSFQPHRGRDTGELFF.